The 20 T cell receptor beta chains in this list originate from one sample, sequenced in a study of T cell repertoires in cytomegalovirus infection. TCRdb re-called the reads through MiXCR, storing one row per CDR3 protein. The sample contains 700,000 to 900,000 distinct CDR3 sequences, 25% to 30% of which appear only once. The antigens of these receptors remain unknown. Sequencing was performed on cultured CD8+ T cells from PBMCs, taken from culture after CMV antigen stimulation. These receptors all come from a human donor in good health (CMV status not recorded). Some clones in this sample may be carry-over from other donors' samples.

This clonotype was seen a handful of times. This chain joins TRBV2 and TRBJ2-1; no definite D call. Trimming stripped 5 bases from V and 8 bases from J, with 7 bases between. The CDR3 consists of 11 residues. Germline V gene sequence: CDR1 SNHLY, CDR2 FYNNEI. CDR3 sequence reads: CASSPTYEQFF. The CDR3, as DNA: TGTGCCAGCAGTCCAACTTATGAGCAGTTCTTC.

The chain links TRBV18 to TRBJ2-1; D gene uncertain. The V gene lost 2 bases and the J gene lost 12 bases, with 23 bases spanning the gap. Germline V gene data show CDR1 as KGHSH and CDR2 as LQKENI. This CDR3 contains 16 residues. The CDR3, as DNA: TGTGCCAGCTCACCAATCCGGGCGAAACCCGATCCACTGCAGTTCTTC. Protein sequence: CASSPIRAKPDPLQFF.

The chain combines TRBV9 with TRBJ1-4; no firm D call. Trimming took 0 bases from V and 3 from J, leaving 15 bases between them. In germline, CDR1 is SGDLS, CDR2 YYNGEE. This CDR3 contains 17 residues. DNA for the CDR3: TGTGCCAGCAGCGTAGAGAGGGAGCGGCTACCTAATGAAAAACTGTTTTTT. Translation: CASSVERERLPNEKLFF.

This clonotype was found a few times. The chain couples TRBV7-9 to TRBJ1-2; 9 bases map to TRBD1. V lost 5 bases, J lost 6 bases, and 10 bases stayed unmatched. CDR3 length equals 15 residues. The germline V gene encodes CDR1 SEHNR and CDR2 FQNEAQ (reference sequence). This chain's CDR3 is CASSDRDRARNGYTF. Written as DNA, the CDR3 is TGTGCCAGCAGCGACCGGGACAGGGCGCGAAATGGCTACACCTTC.

The gene calls are TRBV5-6 and TRBJ2-5; 8 positions agree with TRBD1. The CDR3 is 21 residues long. The junction had 27 bases not matched to a gene; V was cut back by 3 bases and J by 5 bases. Germline V gene sequence: CDR1 SGHDT, CDR2 YYEEEE. As DNA, the CDR3 is TGTGCCAGCAGCTCGCGCGTGGTCCGGGACAGGATATATGTGGGTGGGGAGACCCAGTACTTC. It yields the protein CASSSRVVRDRIYVGGETQYF.

This clonotype appeared a few times. The V call is TRBV10-3, the J call TRBJ1-1, with TRBD1 matching over 7 bases. This CDR3 region has 13 residues. CDR1 and CDR2 from the germline V gene are ENHRY and SYGVKD. After removal of 6 bases from V and 5 bases from J, the junction contained 6 bases not matched to a gene. The CDR3 sequence is CAIRGTAPTEAFF. CDR3 bases: TGTGCCATCAGAGGGACAGCCCCAACTGAAGCTTTCTTT.

This chain uses TRBV6-2 or TRBV6-3 with TRBJ2-1; D may be TRBD2 (6 bases). Germline CDR1 reads MNHEY; CDR2 reads SVGEGT. Between the trimmed V and J ends, which lost 0 bases and 5 bases, there was a span of 14 bases. The CDR3 length is 16 residues. The CDR3 spells CASSYSIRGWDNEQFF. In nucleotides, the CDR3 is TGTGCCAGCAGTTACTCTATCCGGGGGTGGGACAATGAGCAGTTCTTC.

In this sample, this clonotype turned up a few times. The V call is TRBV6-5, the J call TRBJ2-3, with 11 bases fitting TRBD2. Per the germline V gene, CDR1 is MNHEY and CDR2 is SVGAGI. The length of the CDR3 is 19 residues. J was trimmed by 2 bases and V by 2 bases; bases with no gene match: 12. The CDR3 nucleotides are TGTGCCAGCAGTTACCCCCTACAACTAGCGGGGGCCCTCACAGATACGCAGTATTTT. Encoded protein: CASSYPLQLAGALTDTQYF.

V usage is TRBV7-9 and J usage is TRBJ2-5; possible D gene TRBD2, 6 bases. The V gene's germline CDR1 is SEHNR and CDR2 FQNEAQ (reference sequence). This CDR3 spans 15 amino acids. Trimming removed 1 base at V and 2 bases at J, with 11 bases between. The CDR3: CASSLVAGLQETQYF. Here the CDR3 DNA reads TGTGCCAGCAGCTTAGTGGCAGGACTACAAGAGACCCAGTACTTC. The whole variable domain, remainder taken from reference TRBV7-9 and TRBJ2-5, is DTGVSQNPRHKITKRGQNVTFRCDPISEHNRLYWYRQTLGQGPEFLTYFQNEAQLEKSRLLSDRFSAERPKGSFSTLEIQRTEQGDSAMYLCASSLVAGLQETQYFGPGTRLLVL.

This clonotype was seen ten or more times. The chain combines TRBV6-6 with TRBJ2-5, with D possibly TRBD1 on 5 matching bases. Trimming stripped 6 bases from V and 2 bases from J, with 13 bases between. The CDR3 loop spans 14 amino acids. Looked up from germline, CDR1 is MNHNY and CDR2 is SVGAGI (reference sequence). The CDR3 loop reads CASSPLTGQETQYF. DNA of the CDR3: TGTGCCAGCAGCCCACTCACAGGACAAGAGACCCAGTACTTC.

The chain is built from TRBV4-3 and TRBJ2-1; the match to TRBD1 covers 7 bases. Germline trimming cut 3 bases from V and 1 base from J; bases unmatched to any gene: 3. The germline V gene has CDR1 LGHNA and CDR2 YSLEER. This CDR3 spans 15 amino acids. The CDR3 region is CASSHEQGSYNEQFF. CDR3 bases: TGCGCCAGCAGCCATGAACAGGGGTCCTACAATGAGCAGTTCTTC.

This chain links TRBV14 with TRBJ2-1; D may be TRBD1 (7 bases). CDR1 is SGHDN, CDR2 FVKESK, per germline. This CDR3 region has 14 residues. With 0 bases removed from V and 8 bases from J, the gap between germline ends came to 11 bases. The CDR3 DNA follows: TGTGCCAGCAGCCAAGAAATCAGGGGGGATGAGCAGTTCTTC. It is translated as CASSQEIRGDEQFF.

This clonotype was seen at least ten times. This chain connects TRBV7-6 to TRBJ2-3; TRBD1 or TRBD2 may be the D gene (5 bases each). The CDR3 loop spans 15 amino acids. V lost 5 bases to trimming and J lost 3 bases, with 15 bases between them. Per the germline V gene, CDR1 is SGHVS and CDR2 is FNYEAQ. The CDR3 is CASSPRDLFTDTQYF. Written as DNA, the CDR3 is TGTGCCAGCAGCCCTCGGGACCTTTTTACAGATACGCAGTATTTT.

This clonotype was observed many times. The V gene is TRBV6-1, the J gene TRBJ2-5; D tentatively reads TRBD1 or TRBD2 (5 bases each). Per the germline V gene, CDR1 is MNHNS and CDR2 is SASEGT. The length of the CDR3 is 13 residues. V lost 6 bases, J lost 5 bases, and 13 bases lay in between. Here the CDR3 DNA reads TGTGCCAGCAGCTCCCGGGGCAGGGAGACCCAGTACTTC. Translating gives CASSSRGRETQYF.

The CDR3 reads CASSALRGDQPQHF. CDR3 bases: TGTGCCAGTAGTGCCCTAAGAGGGGATCAGCCCCAGCATTTT. The chain couples TRBV19 to TRBJ1-5; D may be TRBD1 (5 bases). This CDR3 has 14 amino acids. Germline-derived CDR1 and CDR2 are LNHDA and SQIVND (reference sequence). V lost 5 bases to trimming and J lost 5 bases, with 13 bases between them.

The rearrangement joins TRBV7-3 to TRBJ1-2; the D is unclear. Germline V lookup: CDR1 SGHTA, CDR2 FQGTGA. Trimming took off 2 bases at V and 8 bases at J, with 18 bases between the two ends. The CDR3 has 15 amino acids. This CDR3 is CASSLGSAGSGGYTF. CDR3 in DNA: TGTGCCAGCAGCTTAGGGTCTGCAGGTTCTGGCGGCTACACCTTC.

A few counts support this clonotype. The V gene is TRBV28, the J gene TRBJ2-7; TRBD1 is a possible D gene (6 bases). Germline values: CDR1 MDHEN, CDR2 SYDVKM. The CDR3 is made up of 14 amino acids. The V gene lost 1 base and the J gene lost 5 bases, with 12 bases spanning the gap. CDR3 in amino acids: CASSLFPGVDEQYV. The CDR3 DNA reads TGTGCCAGCAGTTTATTTCCAGGGGTGGACGAGCAGTACGTC.

V gene TRBV2 combines with J gene TRBJ1-1, with D possibly TRBD1 on 6 matching bases. Looked up from germline, CDR1 is SNHLY and CDR2 is FYNNEI. V lost 4 bases and J lost 0, with 9 bases in between. The CDR3 length is 14 residues. The CDR3 nucleotides read TGTGCCAGCAGTGCGGGACACCTGAACACTGAAGCTTTCTTT. This encodes CASSAGHLNTEAFF.

This clonotype was seen a handful of times. This chain uses TRBV6-1 with TRBJ2-7; a possible D gene is TRBD2 (6 bases). Deletions cut 10 bases from V and 1 base from J, with 14 bases between. Germline V gene lookup returns CDR1 MNHNS and CDR2 SASEGT. The CDR3 has 13 amino acids. CDR3 protein: CATQPAGSYEQYF. The CDR3 DNA follows: TGTGCCACCCAACCCGCGGGGTCCTACGAGCAGTACTTC.

This clonotype was seen only a few times. V is TRBV7-9 and J is TRBJ2-1; TRBD1 aligns across 10 bases. J lost 4 bases, V lost 6 bases, and 3 bases had no gene match. CDR3 length: 14 amino acids. Germline CDR1 SEHNR, CDR2 FQNEAQ (reference sequence). CDR3 nucleotide sequence: TGTGCCAGCAGAGGACAGGGGGGATACAATGAGCAGTTCTTC. Encoded protein: CASRGQGGYNEQFF.